These T cell receptor beta chains were read from a single sample in a study of blood T cell repertoires in COVID-19. Profiled with immunoSEQ multiplex PCR; TCRdb holds only in-frame clones, not every one. The table records about 390,000 clones, over 75% of them present only once. Sequenced sample: peripheral blood. These receptors all come from a woman aged 55-70 years with COVID-19, enrolled during active disease. Each CDR3 is given with its conserved first and last residue. A D gene is named only where the DNA matches it firmly. Clone sizes are given selectively: once, few, many, or a class where the clone is expanded.

.,TRBV3-1/TRBV3-2,.,TRBJ1-6,CASSSETQTYNSPLHF,TGTGCCAGCAGCTCCGAGACGCAGACTTATAATTCACCCCTCCACTTT
TRBD2,TRBV5-6,once,TRBJ2-1,CASSTSGAYNEQFF,TGTGCCAGCAGCACTAGCGGGGCCTACAATGAGCAGTTCTTC
.,TRBV7-2,.,TRBJ1-4,CASSRATNEKLFF,TGTGCCAGCAGCCGCGCAACTAATGAAAAACTGTTTTTT
TRBD1,TRBV7-9,.,TRBJ2-2,CASSYSPGQGAANTGELFF,TGTGCCAGCAGCTATTCCCCGGGACAGGGGGCGGCGAACACCGGGGAGCTGTTTTTT
.,TRBV29-1,.,TRBJ2-7,CSVEPGNSYEQYF,TGCAGCGTTGAGCCAGGGAACTCCTACGAGCAGTACTTC
.,TRBV12-3/TRBV12-4,.,TRBJ2-5,CASSRTGGETQYF,TGTGCCAGCAGCCGGACCGGAGGAGAGACCCAGTACTTC
TRBD2,TRBV6-4,once,TRBJ2-1,CASSDEAGGANEQFF,TGTGCCAGCAGTGATGAAGCGGGGGGAGCTAATGAGCAGTTCTTC
TRBD1,TRBV28,few,TRBJ2-7,CASSSPGQGAHKQYF,TGTGCCAGCAGTTCGCCGGGACAGGGGGCGCATAAGCAGTACTTC
.,TRBV5-1,.,TRBJ2-3,CASGLTSWGGDTQYF,TGCGCCAGCGGTTTGACTAGTTGGGGAGGAGATACGCAGTATTTT
TRBD2,TRBV19,.,TRBJ2-3,CASSRVLAGGADTQYF,TGTGCCAGTAGTAGAGTGCTAGCGGGGGGGGCAGATACGCAGTATTTT
.,TRBV6-2/TRBV6-3,.,TRBJ2-5,CASSSAVETQYF,TGTGCCAGCAGTTCCGCGGTAGAGACCCAGTACTTC
.,TRBV7-9,few,TRBJ1-2,CASSPYGAPANYGYTF,TGTGCCAGCAGCCCCTATGGGGCGCCTGCTAACTATGGCTACACCTTC
.,TRBV10-3,once,TRBJ2-7,CAISESPQGDYEQYF,TGTGCCATCAGTGAGTCTCCACAGGGCGACTACGAGCAGTACTTC
TRBD1,TRBV11-3,many,TRBJ2-1,CASSARQGGEQFF,TGTGCCAGCAGCGCGAGACAGGGTGGTGAGCAGTTCTTC
TRBD1,TRBV19,.,TRBJ1-2,CASSSQTGGYYGYTF,TGTGCCAGTAGTTCTCAGACAGGGGGGTACTATGGCTACACCTTC
TRBD1,TRBV9,.,TRBJ2-7,CASSPHTDRGEQYF,TGTGCCAGCAGCCCCCACACGGACAGGGGCGAGCAGTACTTC
TRBD2,TRBV19,.,TRBJ2-3,CASTLLAGGPSDTQYF,TGTGCCAGTACCCTACTAGCGGGGGGGCCTTCAGATACGCAGTATTTT
.,TRBV2,.,TRBJ1-5,CASRGQTSNQPQHF,TGTGCCAGCAGGGGACAAACTAGCAATCAGCCCCAGCATTTT
.,TRBV27,.,TRBJ1-5,CASSLVQGHQPQHF,TGTGCCAGCAGTTTAGTCCAGGGCCATCAGCCCCAGCATTTT
TRBD1,TRBV7-8,.,TRBJ1-5,CASSGTGGQPQHF,TGTGCCAGCAGCGGGACAGGGGGACAGCCCCAGCATTTT
.,TRBV9,once,TRBJ1-4,CASSVDSLPATNEKLFF,TGTGCCAGCAGCGTCGACAGCCTCCCAGCAACTAATGAAAAACTGTTTTTT
TRBD1,TRBV7-9,.,TRBJ2-7,CASSWDRGRSYEQYF,TGTGCCAGCAGCTGGGACAGGGGAAGATCCTACGAGCAGTACTTC
.,TRBV11-2,.,TRBJ2-7,CASSLETASSYEQYF,TGTGCCAGCAGCTTAGAGACAGCGTCCTCCTACGAGCAGTACTTC
TRBD1,TRBV5-5,.,TRBJ1-4,CASSPTDRAEKLFF,TGTGCCAGCAGTCCGACCGACAGGGCGGAAAAACTGTTTTTT
.,TRBV12-5,.,TRBJ1-2,CASGLELPTENYGYTF,TGTGCTAGTGGTTTGGAACTCCCTACAGAGAACTATGGCTACACCTTC
.,TRBV6-5,.,TRBJ2-3,CASRGQGTDTQYF,TGTGCCAGCAGGGGGCAAGGTACAGATACGCAGTATTTT